This T cell receptor (beta chain) was recorded in a study of Graves' ophthalmopathy and Graves' hyperthyroidism. General study findings and limits: With approximately 88% sensitivity and more than 75% specificity, a 13-signature model separated ophthalmopathy from stable hyperthyroidism. Blood contained most expanded thyroid clonotypes exceeding 0.001 frequency.

J lost 3 bases, V lost 6 bases, and 11 bases had no gene match. The CDR3 contains 15 residues. The germline V gene has CDR1 MNHEY and CDR2 SMNVEV (reference sequence). TCR beta CDR3 regions were amplified from RNA transcripts. An opening RT-PCR round employed HTBI primers and preceded a second-round multiplex PCR. TCRdb called the multiplex PCR reads again in MiXCR, with one record for every CDR3 protein. The sample has roughly 480,000 distinct CDR3 sequences; around 15% are singletons. There are many counts of this clonotype. The antigen remains unidentified. PBMCs were isolated by Ficoll-Paque density gradient centrifugation, using 8 to 10 ml of fresh peripheral blood as the starting material.

The V and J genes are TRBV27 and TRBJ2-7, with 7 bases fitting TRBD2. The clonotype comes from a woman under 40 with Graves' ophthalmopathy. The specimen was blood. The CDR3 spells CASRRLGEGGYEQYF. CDR3 coding DNA: TGTGCCAGCAGACGTTTAGGGGAGGGCGGCTACGAGCAGTACTTC.